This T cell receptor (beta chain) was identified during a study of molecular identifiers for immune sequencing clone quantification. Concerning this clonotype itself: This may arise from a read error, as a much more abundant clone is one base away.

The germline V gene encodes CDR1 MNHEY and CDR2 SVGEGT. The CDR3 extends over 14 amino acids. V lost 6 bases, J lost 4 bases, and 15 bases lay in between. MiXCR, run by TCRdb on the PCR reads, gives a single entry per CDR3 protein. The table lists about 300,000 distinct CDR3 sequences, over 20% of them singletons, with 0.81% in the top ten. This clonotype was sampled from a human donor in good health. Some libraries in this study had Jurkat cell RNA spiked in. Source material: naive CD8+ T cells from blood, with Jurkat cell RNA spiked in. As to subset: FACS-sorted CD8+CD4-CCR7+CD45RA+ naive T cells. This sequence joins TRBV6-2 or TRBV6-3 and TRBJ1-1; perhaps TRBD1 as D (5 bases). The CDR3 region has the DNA TGTGCCAGCAGAATAGACAGCATGAGCACTGAAGCTTTCTTT. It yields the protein CASRIDSMSTEAFF.